One and the same sample provided the 17 T cell receptor beta chains below, sequenced in a study of T cell repertoires in cytomegalovirus infection. Their specific antigens are unknown. MiXCR, run by TCRdb on the reads, gives a single entry per CDR3 protein. The sample includes some 800,000 distinct CDR3 sequences, around a third of them seen just once. Material: cultured CD8+ T cells from PBMCs, obtained from culture after CMV antigen stimulation. These receptors came from a human donor in good health (CMV status not recorded). Some clones in this sample may be carry-over from other donors' samples.

The rearrangement links TRBV7-6 to TRBJ1-1; D perhaps matches TRBD1 (5 bases). This CDR3 has 14 amino acids. Trimming took 5 bases from V and 4 from J, leaving 14 bases between them. Germline V gene data show CDR1 as SGHVS and CDR2 as FNYEAQ. The CDR3 here is CASSRPGLGTEAFF. In nucleotides, the CDR3 is TGTGCCAGCAGCCGCCCGGGGCTGGGCACTGAAGCTTTCTTT.

The chain carries TRBV6-5 and TRBJ2-2; possible D gene TRBD2, 7 bases. Germline CDR1 is MNHEY and CDR2 is SVGAGI. V lost 0 bases and J 4 bases, leaving 12 bases between the germline ends. The CDR3 runs to 16 residues. CDR3 DNA sequence: TGTGCCAGCAGTTACTCGAGGGGGGGACCCACCGGGGAGCTGTTTTTT. It translates to CASSYSRGGPTGELFF.

For this clonotype: A read error may produce the germline difference seen at one junction end. The chain has TRBV7-9 and TRBJ2-1, with D perhaps given as TRBD1 or TRBD2 (7 bases each). The CDR3 sequence is 17 residues long. Germline V gene data show CDR1 as SEHNR and CDR2 as FQNEAQ (reference sequence). This chain's CDR3 is CAGSLAHWGGQYNEQFF. The CDR3 coding sequence is TGTGCCGGCAGCTTAGCCCATTGGGGGGGACAGTACAATGAGCAGTTCTTC.

This clonotype was seen a handful of times. This chain connects TRBV4-2 to TRBJ2-2; 11 bases align to TRBD2. The CDR3 sequence is 15 residues long. Trimming cost V 3 bases and J 5 bases; bases outside gene matches: 2. CDR1 LGHNA and CDR2 YNFKEQ come from the germline V gene. CDR3 in amino acids: CASSQTSGVTGELFF. DNA of the CDR3: TGTGCCAGCAGCCAGACTAGCGGGGTTACCGGGGAGCTGTTTTTT.

This clonotype was recorded a few times. The gene calls are TRBV6-1 and TRBJ2-7, with D perhaps being TRBD1 or TRBD2 (5 bases each). This CDR3 spans 16 amino acids. Trimming shortened V by 1 base and J by 2 bases, and 15 bases separated the two germline ends. CDR1 and CDR2 (germline): MNHNS, SASEGT. DNA for the CDR3: TGTGCCAGCAGTGAAGGGTTCGGGACCCAAGCCTACGAGCAGTACTTC. Its protein product is CASSEGFGTQAYEQYF.

This clonotype has more than one count but fewer than ten. The chain uses TRBV7-9 and TRBJ2-1, with 13 bases that match TRBD2. The V and J ends lost 1 base and 7 bases, in that order; junction bases with no gene match: 7. From germline, CDR1 is SEHNR and CDR2 FQNEAQ (reference sequence). The CDR3 totals 17 residues. Here the CDR3 reads CASSLVPPGLAGNEQFF. For the CDR3, the DNA is TGTGCCAGCAGCTTAGTTCCCCCGGGACTAGCGGGGAATGAGCAGTTCTTC.

This chain joins TRBV27 and TRBJ1-5; no clear D. The germline V gene has CDR1 MNHEY and CDR2 SMNVEV (reference sequence). The CDR3 is 14 residues long. Deletions cut 3 bases from V and 9 bases from J, with 15 bases between. The CDR3 here is CASSLADTTRPQHF. CDR3 sequence (DNA): TGTGCCAGCAGTTTGGCGGATACGACCCGGCCCCAGCATTTT.

This clonotype came up a few times. The chain recombines TRBV6-1 with TRBJ2-7; 10 positions match TRBD2. The CDR3 has 17 residues. Germline CDR1 and CDR2: MNHNS and SASEGT. The V and J ends lost 6 bases and 3 bases, in that order; junction bases with no gene match: 14. The CDR3: CASSLTIAGGYHYEQYF. The CDR3 nucleotides are TGTGCCAGCAGCCTCACAATAGCGGGGGGTTACCACTACGAGCAGTACTTC.

This clonotype was seen a few times. The chain is built from TRBV9 and TRBJ2-1; 9 bases align to TRBD2. V shed 0 bases, J shed 9 bases, and the junction held 7 bases outside the gene matches. Germline loops: CDR1 SGDLS, CDR2 YYNGEE. This CDR3 spans 15 amino acids. The CDR3 bases are TGTGCCAGCAGCGTAGAGGCGGGGGGGCGTTTTGAGCAGTTCTTC. It codes for CASSVEAGGRFEQFF.

This clonotype was detected once. V is TRBV4-1 and J is TRBJ1-2, with D perhaps matching TRBD1 (5 bases). Trimming took off 0 bases at V and 4 bases at J, with 12 bases between the two ends. The CDR3 spans 15 residues. Germline V gene sequence: CDR1 MGHRA, CDR2 YSYEKL. CDR3 nucleotide sequence: TGCGCCAGCAGCCAAGATGGCTCCAGGGTCTATGGCTACACCTTC. Amino acid sequence: CASSQDGSRVYGYTF.

The sample holds a few counts of this clonotype. V usage is TRBV12-3 or TRBV12-4 and J usage is TRBJ1-2; D remains ambiguous. The CDR3 covers 14 residues. Trimming removed 3 bases from V and 2 bases from J, with 10 bases in between. CDR3 in amino acids: CASSFGSLNYGYTF. Written as DNA, the CDR3 is TGTGCCAGCAGTTTCGGCAGTTTGAACTATGGCTACACCTTC.

The DNA of the CDR3 is TGTGCCAGCAGCTTAGTTGCAGTCCCTGGAGGAAATCAGCCCCAGCATTTT. As protein: CASSLVAVPGGNQPQHF. V gene TRBV5-5 combines with J gene TRBJ1-5; D is ambiguous. Germline CDR1 is SGHKS and CDR2 is YYEKEE (reference sequence). Trimming stripped 2 bases from V and 4 bases from J, with 19 bases between. The CDR3 is 17 residues long.

This chain links TRBV7-9 with TRBJ1-4; the match to TRBD1 covers 8 bases. The CDR3 has 15 residues. Per the germline V gene, CDR1 is SEHNR and CDR2 is FQNEAQ (reference sequence). With V trimmed by 3 bases and J by 6 bases, 6 bases remained unmatched. The CDR3 is CASSFEGQVYEKLFF. Written as DNA, the CDR3 is TGTGCCAGCAGCTTTGAGGGACAGGTATATGAAAAACTGTTTTTT.

The chain combines TRBV6-5 with TRBJ2-1; D might be TRBD2 (6 bases). Trimming stripped 8 bases from V and 6 bases from J, with 20 bases between. The length of the CDR3 is 15 residues. Per the germline V gene, CDR1 is MNHEY and CDR2 is SVGAGI. The CDR3 here is CASSLPGGSGNEQFF. CDR3 coding DNA: TGTGCCAGCTCTCTCCCTGGCGGTAGCGGCAATGAGCAGTTCTTC.

In regard to this clonotype: A read error may be the cause here, since a much bigger clone is one base away. This chain uses TRBV18 with TRBJ1-5, with D uncertain. CDR3 length: 13 amino acids. Germline V gene sequence: CDR1 KGHSH, CDR2 LQKENI. CDR3 nucleotides: TGTACCAGCTCACCGGATGAGAATCAGCCCCAGCATTTT. Protein sequence: CTSSPDENQPQHF.

This clonotype was counted many times. The chain has TRBV12-3 or TRBV12-4 and TRBJ2-2; 7 bases line up with TRBD2. V shed 7 bases, J shed 5 bases, and the junction held 4 bases outside the gene matches. The CDR3 sequence is 13 residues long. Here the CDR3 reads CASTSGTTGELFF. The CDR3 DNA reads as TGTGCCAGCACTAGCGGTACGACCGGGGAGCTGTTTTTT.

This chain connects TRBV4-1 to TRBJ2-1; D gene unclear. The V end lost 0 bases, the J end lost 4 bases, and 13 bases lay between the germline ends. Germline values: CDR1 MGHRA, CDR2 YSYEKL. This CDR3 has 16 residues. The DNA of the CDR3 is TGCGCCAGCAGCCAAGAGTGGGCTTTGTCTTACAATGAGCAGTTCTTC. It specifies CASSQEWALSYNEQFF.